This T cell receptor beta chain is drawn from a study of cytomegalovirus exposure and HLA in healthy donors. CDR1 is SGHVS and CDR2 is FQNEAQ in the germline V gene. CDR3 length: 16 amino acids. V was pared by 5 bases and J by 3 bases, with 11 bases of the junction left unmatched. Study-wide results and caveats: Researchers catalogued about 160 TCR beta chains as cytomegalovirus-associated. In a later analysis, several top co-occurrence clusters appeared linked to parvovirus B19, influenza, CMV and Epstein-Barr virus.

The table lists this clone with a few counts. No antigen is known for it. PCR primers comprised 60 Vbeta and 13 Jbeta primers. Profiled with immunoSEQ multiplex PCR; TCRdb holds only in-frame clones, not every one. The sample yields 35,000 to 45,000 clones, about 47% seen once. The sequence derives from a human donor in good health. The specimen was PBMCs. The rearrangement links TRBV7-8 to TRBJ1-1; 8 bases fit TRBD1. The CDR3 protein is CASSATPRGHDTEAFF. The CDR3 bases are TGTGCCAGCAGCGCAACTCCCAGGGGGCACGACACTGAAGCTTTCTTT.